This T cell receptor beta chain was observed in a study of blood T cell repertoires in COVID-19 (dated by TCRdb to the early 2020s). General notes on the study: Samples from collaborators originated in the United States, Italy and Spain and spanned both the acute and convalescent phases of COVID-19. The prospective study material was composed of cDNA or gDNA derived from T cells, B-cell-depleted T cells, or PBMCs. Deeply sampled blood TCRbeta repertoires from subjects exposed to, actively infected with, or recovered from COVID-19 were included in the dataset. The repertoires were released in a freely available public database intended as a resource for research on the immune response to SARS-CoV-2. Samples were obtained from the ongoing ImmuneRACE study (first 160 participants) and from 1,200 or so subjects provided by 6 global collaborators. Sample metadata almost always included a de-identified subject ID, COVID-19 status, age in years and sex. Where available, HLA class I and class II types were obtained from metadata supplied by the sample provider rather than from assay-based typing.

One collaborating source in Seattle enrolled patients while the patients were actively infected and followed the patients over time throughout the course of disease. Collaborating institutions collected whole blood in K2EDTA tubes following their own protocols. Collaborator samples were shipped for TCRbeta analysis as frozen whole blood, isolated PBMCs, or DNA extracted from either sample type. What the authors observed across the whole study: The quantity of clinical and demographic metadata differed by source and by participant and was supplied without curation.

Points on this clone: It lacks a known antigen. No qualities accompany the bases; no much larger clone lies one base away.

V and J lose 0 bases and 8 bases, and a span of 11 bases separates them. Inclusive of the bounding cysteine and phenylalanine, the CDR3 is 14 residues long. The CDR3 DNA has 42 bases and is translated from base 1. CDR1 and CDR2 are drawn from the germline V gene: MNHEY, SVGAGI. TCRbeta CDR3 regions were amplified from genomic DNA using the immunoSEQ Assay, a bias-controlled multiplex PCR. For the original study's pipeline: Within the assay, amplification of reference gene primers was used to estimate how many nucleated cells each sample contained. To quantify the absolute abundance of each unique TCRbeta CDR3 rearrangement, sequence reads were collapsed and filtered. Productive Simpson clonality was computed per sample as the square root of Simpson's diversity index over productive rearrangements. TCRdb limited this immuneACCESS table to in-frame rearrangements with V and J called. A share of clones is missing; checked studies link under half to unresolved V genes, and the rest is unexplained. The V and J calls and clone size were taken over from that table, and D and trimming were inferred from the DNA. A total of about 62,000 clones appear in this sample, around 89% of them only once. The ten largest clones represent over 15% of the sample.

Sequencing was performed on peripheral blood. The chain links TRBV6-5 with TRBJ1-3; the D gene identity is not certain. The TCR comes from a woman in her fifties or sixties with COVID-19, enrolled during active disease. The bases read TGTGCCAGCAGTTACTCTGATCGGGGATACACCATATATTTT. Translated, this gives CASSYSDRGYTIYF.